This T cell receptor beta chain was observed in a study of cytomegalovirus exposure and HLA in healthy donors. Study results and limitations: In the 130 or so validation repertoires, a later analysis found that first-cohort TCR clusters tended to co-occur.

The assay was immunoSEQ multiplex PCR, and TCRdb's table has in-frame clones only and misses some. In the table there are 90,000 to 150,000 clones, about 82% of which are singletons. This CDR3 comprises 17 residues. The J segment lost 5 bases and the V segment lost 3 bases, leaving 8 bases of the junction unmatched. CDR1 and CDR2 from the germline V gene are GTSNPN and SVGIG (reference sequence). In the case of this clone: Its target is unknown.

The V and J genes are TRBV30 and TRBJ2-3, with 16 bases aligning to TRBD2. The clonotype originates from a young man in good health and CMV-seronegative. Sequenced material: PBMCs. CDR3 residues: CAWSAGLAGGPGDTQYF. CDR3 nucleotide sequence: TGTGCCTGGAGCGCGGGACTAGCGGGGGGGCCCGGAGATACGCAGTATTTT.